One sample yielded the 26 T cell receptor beta chains listed below, sequenced in a study of blood T cell repertoires in COVID-19. Clones were sequenced by immunoSEQ multiplex PCR, and TCRdb holds only the in-frame ones, with some missing. The sample comprises around 300,000 clones, about nine tenths of which are singletons, and 1% rests with the top ten. The source material was peripheral blood. These receptor sequences come from a man aged 50 or older with active or convalescent COVID-19.

V gene TRBV7-9 combines with J gene TRBJ1-2; 8 bases are shared with TRBD1. Germline V gene data show CDR1 as SEHNR and CDR2 as FQNEAQ (reference sequence). This CDR3 has 13 residues. V was pared by 6 bases and J by 6 bases, with 6 bases of the junction left unmatched. The DNA for the CDR3 is TGTGCCAGCAGATTCTCGACAGGGGATGGCTACACCTTC. Encoded protein: CASRFSTGDGYTF.

V usage is TRBV6-5 and J usage is TRBJ2-2; possibly TRBD1 for D (7 bases). Germline CDR1 MNHEY, CDR2 SVGAGI. Trimming stripped 7 bases from V and 3 bases from J, with 15 bases between. The CDR3 has 15 residues. CDR3 DNA: TGTGCCAGCACCACGGGCAGGGGGGACACCGGGGAGCTGTTTTTT. The encoded protein is CASTTGRGDTGELFF.

J is TRBJ2-7 and V is TRBV27, with 8 bases lining up with TRBD2. This CDR3 comprises 14 residues. Germline V lookup: CDR1 MNHEY, CDR2 SMNVEV (reference sequence). V lost 6 bases and J lost 4; bases outside the gene matches: 8. The CDR3 DNA reads TGTGCCAGCAGGACTCGGGGGGGTACATACGAGCAGTACTTC. It specifies CASRTRGGTYEQYF.

The chain joins TRBV14 to TRBJ2-5; D is unresolved. The germline V and J ends were trimmed by 4 bases and 2 bases, with 5 bases remaining between them. The CDR3 loop spans 12 amino acids. Germline assignment: CDR1 SGHDN and CDR2 FVKESK. CDR3 DNA sequence: TGTGCCAGCAGCCGACTGCAAGAGACCCAGTACTTC. Translating gives CASSRLQETQYF.

The gene calls are TRBV7-9 and TRBJ2-5; TRBD2 agrees at 7 bases. Germline CDR1 is SEHNR and CDR2 is FQNEAQ (reference sequence). Germline trimming cut 8 bases from V and 4 bases from J; bases unmatched to any gene: 13. This CDR3 spans 15 amino acids. CDR3 loop: CASGPRAGVVETQYF. The CDR3 region has the DNA TGTGCCAGCGGACCCCGGGCGGGAGTGGTAGAGACCCAGTACTTC.

The rearrangement links TRBV6-2 or TRBV6-3 to TRBJ2-3; D call uncertain. Germline-derived CDR1 and CDR2 are MNHEY and SVGEGT. The ends were cut back, 3 bases at V and 4 bases at J, with 11 bases in the middle. The CDR3 runs to 14 residues. DNA of the CDR3: TGTGCCAGCAGTTATCGCGGTGCCCCAGATACGCAGTATTTT. The encoded protein is CASSYRGAPDTQYF.

This clone has a single count. The genes are TRBV28 and TRBJ1-4; 10 bases agree with TRBD1. The CDR3 is 18 residues long. Germline CDR1 MDHEN, CDR2 SYDVKM. Germline trimming cut 6 bases from V and 0 bases from J; bases unmatched to any gene: 10. CDR3: CASSYGQGVRATNEKLFF. CDR3 sequence (DNA): TGTGCCAGCAGCTACGGACAGGGGGTTAGAGCAACTAATGAAAAACTGTTTTTT.

This clone is a singleton in its sample. The genes are TRBV6-6 and TRBJ1-5, with D perhaps matching TRBD1 (5 bases). The CDR3 runs to 15 residues. The germline gives CDR1 MNHNY, CDR2 SVGAGI (reference sequence). V was shortened by 6 bases and J by 4 bases, with 16 bases between the two germline ends. CDR3 loop: CASSPSHRRNQPQHF. As DNA, the CDR3 is TGTGCCAGCAGCCCCAGTCACAGGCGAAATCAGCCCCAGCATTTT.

The CDR3 here is CASSIQGPYSGNTIYF. In nucleotides, the CDR3 is TGTGCCAGCAGCATACAGGGGCCATACTCTGGAAACACCATATATTTT. The rearrangement uses TRBV3-1 (or the pseudogene TRBV3-2) and TRBJ1-3; 7 bases fit TRBD1. Germline V gene sequence: CDR1 LGHDT, CDR2 YNNKEL (reference sequence). The CDR3 runs to 16 residues. Trimming cost V 5 bases and J 0 bases; bases outside gene matches: 7.

This chain connects TRBV30 to TRBJ2-7; 10 nucleotides line up with TRBD1. The CDR3 contains 15 residues. After removal of 6 bases from V and 3 bases from J, the junction contained 11 bases not matched to a gene. CDR1 and CDR2 (germline): GTSNPN, SVGIG (reference sequence). CDR3 in DNA: TGTGCCTGCTCCGGGACAGGGGAAAGTTTCTACGAGCAGTACTTC. Amino acid sequence: CACSGTGESFYEQYF.

The chain has TRBV6-1 and TRBJ1-1, with TRBD1 as a possible D gene (5 bases). The germline V gene has CDR1 MNHNS and CDR2 SASEGT. V lost 2 bases to trimming and J lost 1 base, with 8 bases between them. This CDR3 is 14 amino acids long. CDR3 coding DNA: TGTGCCAGCAGTGAACAGGGAAGGAACACTGAAGCTTTCTTT. Amino acids: CASSEQGRNTEAFF.

This clone showed up just once. The chain recombines TRBV30 with TRBJ2-1, with 7 bases aligning to TRBD2. The CDR3 extends over 15 amino acids. Germline values: CDR1 GTSNPN, CDR2 SVGIG (reference sequence). Trimming cost V 0 bases and J 0 bases; bases outside gene matches: 2. Here the CDR3 DNA reads TGTGCCTGGAGTGTACGGACTAGCTCCTACAATGAGCAGTTCTTC. Amino acids: CAWSVRTSSYNEQFF.

The V gene is TRBV19, the J gene TRBJ1-5; 7 bases align to TRBD1. V gave up 5 bases and J gave up 8 bases; unmatched junction bases: 9. Germline CDR1 LNHDA, CDR2 SQIVND (reference sequence). The CDR3 covers 14 residues. Here the CDR3 DNA reads TGTGCCAGTAGTTCCCGACAGGGACCGAAGCCCCAGCATTTT. Protein product: CASSSRQGPKPQHF.

This chain uses TRBV10-2 with TRBJ1-5, with 8 bases matching TRBD1. The CDR3 extends over 16 amino acids. V lost 3 bases and J lost 3; bases outside the gene matches: 7. Per germline, CDR1 WSHSY and CDR2 SAAADI. Here the CDR3 DNA reads TGCGCCAGCAGTGACGGGGGACAGGTCTCCAATCAGCCCCAGCATTTT. Translating it yields CASSDGGQVSNQPQHF.

The J gene is TRBJ2-1, the V gene TRBV5-1, with 9 positions matching TRBD1. Germline values: CDR1 SGHRS, CDR2 YFSETQ. This CDR3 contains 15 residues. Trimming cost V 0 bases and J 8 bases; bases outside gene matches: 6. The CDR3 protein is CASSLGQGVVDEQFF. CDR3 nucleotide sequence: TGCGCCAGCAGCTTGGGACAGGGGGTAGTCGATGAGCAGTTCTTC.

The chain joins TRBV5-8 to TRBJ2-7; TRBD1 might be the D (6 bases). CDR1 and CDR2 (germline): SGHTS, YDEGEE. V shed 3 bases and J shed 1 base, with 14 bases lying between them. The CDR3 loop spans 15 amino acids. The CDR3 here is CASSWQGMGSYEQYF. DNA of the CDR3: TGTGCCAGCAGCTGGCAGGGGATGGGTTCCTACGAGCAGTACTTC.

This chain's CDR3 is CASSPHGSGQGSFNSPLHF. CDR3 nucleotide sequence: TGTGCCAGCAGCCCGCACGGCAGCGGACAGGGATCTTTTAATTCACCCCTCCACTTT. V usage is TRBV5-8 and J usage is TRBJ1-6; 8 bases agree with TRBD1. This CDR3 is 19 amino acids long. Trimming at V came to 4 bases and at J to 6 bases, leaving 18 bases not matched to a gene. Germline assignment: CDR1 SGHTS and CDR2 YDEGEE.

The chain uses TRBV4-1 and TRBJ2-7, with 8 bases fitting TRBD1. The V gene end was trimmed by 7 bases and the J gene end by 6 bases; junction bases not matched to a gene: 14. This CDR3 comprises 15 residues. Germline assignment: CDR1 MGHRA and CDR2 YSYEKL. CDR3 sequence reads: CASTKSGTGAGEQYF. The CDR3 nucleotides read TGCGCCAGCACCAAGTCCGGGACAGGCGCCGGCGAGCAGTACTTC.

CDR3 bases: TGTGCCAGCAGCGCAAAGACCATCAGCAGGGGGAGGAAAAACATTCAGTACTTC. It specifies CASSAKTISRGRKNIQYF. This chain links TRBV14 with TRBJ2-4, with D possibly being TRBD1 (7 bases). V lost 5 bases and J lost 4, with 24 bases in between. Germline lookup yields CDR1 SGHDN and CDR2 FVKESK. This CDR3 contains 18 residues.

The V call is TRBV29-1, the J call TRBJ2-3, with 11 bases identical to TRBD2. With V trimmed by 6 bases and J by 1 base, 9 bases remained unmatched. Germline lookup yields CDR1 SQVTM and CDR2 ANQGSEA. This CDR3 has 16 residues. For the CDR3, the DNA is TGCAGCGTCATACTGTTAGCGGGGGGGCGCACAGATACGCAGTATTTT. It codes for CSVILLAGGRTDTQYF.

This clone was recorded only once. V gene TRBV7-2 combines with J gene TRBJ2-7; TRBD1 matches at 7 bases. CDR3 length: 15 amino acids. CDR1 and CDR2 from the germline V gene are SGHTA and FQGNSA. The J segment lost 2 bases and the V segment lost 1 base, leaving 5 bases of the junction unmatched. The CDR3 protein is CASSLEGQGAYEQYF. For the CDR3, the DNA is TGTGCCAGCAGCTTAGAAGGGCAGGGGGCCTACGAGCAGTACTTC.

Only one count was recorded for this clone. This chain links TRBV7-3 with TRBJ1-1; the D is unclear. Trimming pared 5 bases from V and 0 bases from J, leaving 7 bases between. The CDR3 covers 13 residues. Germline V gene lookup returns CDR1 SGHTA and CDR2 FQGTGA. The CDR3 DNA follows: TGTGCCAGCAGCCAAACAATGAACACTGAAGCTTTCTTT. Its protein product is CASSQTMNTEAFF.

J is TRBJ1-5 and V is TRBV28; D might be TRBD1 (6 bases). Trimming removed 5 bases from V and 3 bases from J, with 8 bases in between. The CDR3 runs 13 residues. CDR1 MDHEN and CDR2 SYDVKM come from the germline V gene. The CDR3 DNA is TGTGCCAGCAGTCAGGGGCCCAATCAGCCCCAGCATTTT. This sequence encodes CASSQGPNQPQHF. Full variable domain (outside the CDR3, taken from reference TRBV28 and TRBJ1-5): DVKVTQSSRYLVKRTGEKVFLECVQDMDHENMFWYRQDPGLGLRLIYFSYDVKMKEKGDIPEGYSVSREKKERFSLILESASTNQTSMYLCASSQGPNQPQHFGDGTRLSIL.

This chain connects TRBV2 to TRBJ1-2; D is uncertain. Germline V gives CDR1 SNHLY, CDR2 FYNNEI. The V end was cut by 3 bases, the J end by 8 bases, with 16 bases between. The CDR3 covers 14 residues. CDR3 sequence (DNA): TGTGCCAGCAGTGACACCAACGTCGGGGTAGGCTACACCTTC. Protein: CASSDTNVGVGYTF.

This chain joins TRBV30 and TRBJ2-7; TRBD1 agrees at 8 bases. The germline V gene has CDR1 GTSNPN and CDR2 SVGIG (reference sequence). CDR3 length: 12 amino acids. V dropped 7 bases and J dropped 5; count of bases not matched to a gene: 7. In DNA form, the CDR3 reads TGTGCCTACACGACAGGGGCCCACGAGCAGTACTTC. Translating gives CAYTTGAHEQYF.

The chain employs TRBV3-1 (or the pseudogene TRBV3-2) and TRBJ2-7; no clear D. V lost 8 bases, J lost 2 bases, and 13 bases lay in between. Germline V gives CDR1 LGHDT, CDR2 YNNKEL (reference sequence). The CDR3 sequence is 13 residues long. The CDR3 protein is CASRDSMTYEQYF. CDR3 DNA: TGTGCCAGCCGAGACTCCATGACCTACGAGCAGTACTTC.